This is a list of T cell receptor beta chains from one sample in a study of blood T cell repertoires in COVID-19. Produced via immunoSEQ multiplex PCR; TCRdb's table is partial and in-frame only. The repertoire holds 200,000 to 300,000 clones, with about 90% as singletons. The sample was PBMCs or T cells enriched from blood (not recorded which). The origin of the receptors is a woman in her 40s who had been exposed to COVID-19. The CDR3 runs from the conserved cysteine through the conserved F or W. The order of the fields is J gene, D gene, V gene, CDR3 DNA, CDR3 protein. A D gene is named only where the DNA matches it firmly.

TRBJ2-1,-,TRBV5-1,TGCGCCAGCAGCTTGACAAATGAGCAGTTCTTC,CASSLTNEQFF
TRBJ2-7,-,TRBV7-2,TGTGCCAGCAGCTTAGTAGCAAACATTGGCACCTACGAGCAGTACTTC,CASSLVANIGTYEQYF
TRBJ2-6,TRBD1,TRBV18,TGTGCCAGCTCACTACAGGGGACCCTTTTCCGTGGGGCCAACGTCCTGACTTTC,CASSLQGTLFRGANVLTF
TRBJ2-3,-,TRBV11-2,TGTGCCAGCAGGCCAAACCGGGACACCAGGACGTCAGATACGCAGTATTTT,CASRPNRDTRTSDTQYF
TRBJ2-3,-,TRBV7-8,TGTGCCAGCAGCTTAGCGTACAGGGAAACAGATACGCAGTATTTT,CASSLAYRETDTQYF
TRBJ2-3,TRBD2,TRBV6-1,TGTGCCAGCAGTGAAGCTGGGGAGGGTCTCACAGATACGCAGTATTTT,CASSEAGEGLTDTQYF
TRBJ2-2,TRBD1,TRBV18,TGTGCCAGCTCACGCGACCAGTCCGGGACAGGATCCGGGGAGCTGTTTTTT,CASSRDQSGTGSGELFF
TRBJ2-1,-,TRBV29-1,TGCAGCGTTGTGAAATCGGGGGTTTTAGGTCGGGAGCAGGAGTTCTTC,CSVVKSGVLGREQEFF
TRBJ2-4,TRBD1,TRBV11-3,TGTGCCAGCACAAAAGACGGGACAGGGGGCTCCAGGGCCAAAAACATTCAGTACTTC,CASTKDGTGGSRAKNIQYF
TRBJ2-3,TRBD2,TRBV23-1,TGCGCCAGCAGCTGTCGGACTAGCGGTTTCACAGATACGCAGTATTTT,CASSCRTSGFTDTQYF
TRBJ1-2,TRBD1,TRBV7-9,TGTGCCAGCTCCGGGACAGGGATGAGTGGCTACACCTTC,CASSGTGMSGYTF
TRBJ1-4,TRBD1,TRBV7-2,TGTGCCAGCAGCTCAGAAGGGGGCAATGAAAAACTGTTTTTT,CASSSEGGNEKLFF
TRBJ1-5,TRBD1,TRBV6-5,TGTGCCAGCAGTTCTGGGACAGCTGGGGATCAGCCCCAGCATTTT,CASSSGTAGDQPQHF
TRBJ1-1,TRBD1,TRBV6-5,TGTGCCAGCAGTTTGGGACAGACCATGAACACTGAAGCTTTCTTT,CASSLGQTMNTEAFF
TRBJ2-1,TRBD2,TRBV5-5,TGTGCCAGCAGCTTGTGGGCTAGCGGGAATGAGCAGTTCTTC,CASSLWASGNEQFF
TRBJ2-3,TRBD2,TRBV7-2,TGTGCCAGCAGCTGGACTAGCGGGATCAACACAGATACGCAGTATTTT,CASSWTSGINTDTQYF
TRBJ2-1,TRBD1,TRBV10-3,TGTGCCATCAGCCCGGACAGGGGGGATGAGCAGTTCTTC,CAISPDRGDEQFF
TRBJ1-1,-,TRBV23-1,TGCGCCAGCAGTCAATCGGACAGGAACACTGAAGCTTTCTTT,CASSQSDRNTEAFF
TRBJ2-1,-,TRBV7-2,TGTGCCAGCAGCTTAAAGGTCGGGGGGCCGTACAATGAGCAGTTCTTC,CASSLKVGGPYNEQFF
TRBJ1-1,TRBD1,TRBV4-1,TGCGCCAGCAGCCAAAGGGGGCCGAACACTGAAGCTTTCTTT,CASSQRGPNTEAFF
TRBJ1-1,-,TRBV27,TGTGCCAGCAGTTTTCGGAGGGATCCCATGAACACTGAAGCTTTCTTT,CASSFRRDPMNTEAFF